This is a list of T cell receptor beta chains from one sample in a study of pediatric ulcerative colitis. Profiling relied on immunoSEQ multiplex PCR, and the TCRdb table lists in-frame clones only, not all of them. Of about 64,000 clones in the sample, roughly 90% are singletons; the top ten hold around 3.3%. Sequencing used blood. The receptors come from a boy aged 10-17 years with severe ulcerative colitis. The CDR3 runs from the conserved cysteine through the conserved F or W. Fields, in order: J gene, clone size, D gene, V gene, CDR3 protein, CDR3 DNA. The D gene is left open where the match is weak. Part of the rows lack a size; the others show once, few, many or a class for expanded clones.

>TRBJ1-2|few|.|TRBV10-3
CAISTRPGWDGYTF
TGTGCCATCAGCACCCGGCCGGGCTGGGATGGCTACACCTTC
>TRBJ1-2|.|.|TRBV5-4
CASSSRQDYGYTF
TGTGCCAGCAGTTCTCGACAGGACTATGGCTACACCTTC
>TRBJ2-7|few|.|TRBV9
CASSVSNKVSPYEQYF
TGTGCCAGCAGCGTATCAAATAAGGTCTCTCCCTACGAGCAGTACTTC
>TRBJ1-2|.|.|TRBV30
CAWRQTYGYTF
TGTGCCTGGAGGCAGACTTATGGCTACACCTTC
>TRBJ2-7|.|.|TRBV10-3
CAISESGTGASHPHEQYF
TGTGCCATCAGTGAGTCGGGGACTGGAGCGTCCCACCCCCACGAGCAGTACTTC
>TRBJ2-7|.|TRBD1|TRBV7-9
CASSSTGGAEQYF
TGTGCCAGCAGCTCCACAGGGGGTGCGGAGCAGTACTTC
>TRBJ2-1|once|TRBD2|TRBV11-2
CASSSSSGMLQFF
TGTGCCAGCAGCTCCTCTAGCGGGATGCTGCAGTTCTTC
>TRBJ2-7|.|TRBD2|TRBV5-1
CASSLTSGDHYEQYF
TGCGCCAGCAGCTTGACTAGCGGAGACCACTACGAGCAGTACTTC
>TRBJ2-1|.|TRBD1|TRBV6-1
CASRGSGQVYNEQFF
TGTGCCAGCAGAGGTTCGGGACAGGTATACAATGAGCAGTTCTTC
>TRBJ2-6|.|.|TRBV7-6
CASSSSPSWGSGANVLTF
TGTGCCAGCAGCTCGTCCCCCAGTTGGGGTTCTGGGGCCAACGTCCTGACTTTC
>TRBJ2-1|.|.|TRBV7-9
CASFVGVGDNEQFF
TGTGCCAGCTTTGTCGGAGTGGGAGACAATGAGCAGTTCTTC
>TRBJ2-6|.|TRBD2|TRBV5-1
CASREGGAGANVLTF
TGCGCCAGCAGAGAGGGAGGGGCCGGGGCCAACGTCCTGACTTTC
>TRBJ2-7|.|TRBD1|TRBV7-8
CASSYDRDRDYEQYF
TGTGCCAGCAGCTATGACCGGGACAGGGACTACGAGCAGTACTTC
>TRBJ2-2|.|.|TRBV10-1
CASKTSIASGELFF
TGCGCCAGTAAGACCTCAATAGCGTCCGGGGAGCTGTTTTTT
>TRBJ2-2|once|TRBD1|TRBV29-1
CSVVPGQGNTGELFF
TGCAGCGTCGTACCGGGACAGGGTAACACCGGGGAGCTGTTTTTT